The next 5 T cell receptor beta chains were all read from a single sample in a study of beta chain features in type 1 diabetes. Expressed TCRB transcripts were sequenced because the entire RNA isolate underwent reverse transcription. Profiling relied on immunoSEQ multiplex PCR, and the TCRdb table lists in-frame clones only, not all of them. The sample yields more than 110,000 clones, about 7.1% seen once. Source material: central memory CD4+ T cells from blood. The receptors stem from a woman aged 25 to 39 in good health.

This clone has only a few counts. The chain carries TRBV25-1 and TRBJ2-2, with 11 bases fitting TRBD1. The CDR3 totals 18 residues. CDR1 MGHDK and CDR2 SYGVNS come from the germline V gene. Trimming took 4 bases from V and 9 from J; bases not matched to a gene: 16. The CDR3 DNA follows: TGTGCCAGCAGTGGAGGCGACTACTGGACAGGGGGCCTTAGGGAGCTGTTTTTT. This codes for CASSGGDYWTGGLRELFF.

This clone was recorded many times. The V gene is TRBV5-1, the J gene TRBJ2-2; no clear D. Germline lookup yields CDR1 SGHRS and CDR2 YFSETQ. Trimming removed 4 bases from V and 2 bases from J, with 3 bases in between. This CDR3 is 12 amino acids long. The CDR3 bases are TGCGCCAGCAGCCTAAACACCGGGGAGCTGTTTTTT. This gives the protein CASSLNTGELFF.

This clone has only a few counts. DNA for the CDR3: TGTGCCAGCAGCCCGCATAGGGGAAATCAGCCCCAGCATTTT. Translation: CASSPHRGNQPQHF. The J gene is TRBJ1-5, the V gene TRBV7-2; the D gene is possibly TRBD1 (5 bases). The CDR3 length is 14 residues. V was trimmed by 5 bases and J by 4 bases, leaving 12 bases between them. Germline lookup yields CDR1 SGHTA and CDR2 FQGNSA.

J is TRBJ2-7 and V is TRBV6-1; D is unclear. Germline assignment: CDR1 MNHNS and CDR2 SASEGT. The CDR3 sequence is 11 residues long. V was cut by 6 bases and J by 6 bases, with 9 bases left in between. The CDR3 region has the DNA TGTGCCAGCAGCTTTGAGGTCGAGCAGTACTTC. Protein product: CASSFEVEQYF.

This clone was seen only a few times. The V gene is TRBV21-1, the J gene TRBJ2-3; the listed D gene, TRBD2, was not tested against the DNA. TRBV21-1 is noted as a pseudogene. The CDR3 consists of 18 residues. The CDR3 sequence is CASSTGLFSGVSTDTQYF. The CDR3 DNA reads TGTGCCAGCAGCACAGGCCTCTTTAGCGGGGTCAGCACAGATACGCAGTATTTT.